The clone carrying this T cell receptor (beta chain) ranks as large. CDR3 length: 15 residues. In germline, CDR1 is SGHTA, CDR2 FQGNSA. V lost 4 bases to trimming and J lost 3 bases, with 16 bases between them. The data are from a study of immune reconstitution after stem cell transplant in scleroderma. TCRdb independently ran MiXCR on the RT-PCR reads; one entry per CDR3 protein. This sample yields some 2,000 distinct CDR3 sequences, of which roughly 16% are seen a single time; around a third belongs to the top ten. This chain joins TRBV7-2 and TRBJ2-7; TRBD2 is a possible D gene (6 bases). This TCR came from a female donor with systemic sclerosis. This specimen was taken before or after autologous hematopoietic stem cell transplantation (not recorded which). The CDR3 spells CASSSNSGGGYEQYF. CDR3 in DNA: TGTGCCAGCAGCTCCAATTCCGGGGGAGGCTACGAGCAGTACTTC.